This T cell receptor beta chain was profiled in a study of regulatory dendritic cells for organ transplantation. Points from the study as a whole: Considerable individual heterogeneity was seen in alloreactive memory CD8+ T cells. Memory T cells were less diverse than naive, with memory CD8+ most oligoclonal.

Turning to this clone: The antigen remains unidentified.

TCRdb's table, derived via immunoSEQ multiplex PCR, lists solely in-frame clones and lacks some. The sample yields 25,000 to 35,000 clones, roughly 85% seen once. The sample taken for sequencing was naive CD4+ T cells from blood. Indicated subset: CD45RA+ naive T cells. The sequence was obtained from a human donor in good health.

CDR3 DNA sequence: TGTGCCAGCAGTACCCGGGACAGGGTGCGAAGGCAGTACTTC. It is translated as CASSTRDRVRRQYF. The chain is built from TRBV6-5 and TRBJ2-7, with TRBD1 matching over 9 bases. The V gene's germline CDR1 is MNHEY and CDR2 SVGAGI. After removal of 5 bases from V and 9 bases from J, the junction contained 11 bases not matched to a gene. The CDR3 has 14 residues.